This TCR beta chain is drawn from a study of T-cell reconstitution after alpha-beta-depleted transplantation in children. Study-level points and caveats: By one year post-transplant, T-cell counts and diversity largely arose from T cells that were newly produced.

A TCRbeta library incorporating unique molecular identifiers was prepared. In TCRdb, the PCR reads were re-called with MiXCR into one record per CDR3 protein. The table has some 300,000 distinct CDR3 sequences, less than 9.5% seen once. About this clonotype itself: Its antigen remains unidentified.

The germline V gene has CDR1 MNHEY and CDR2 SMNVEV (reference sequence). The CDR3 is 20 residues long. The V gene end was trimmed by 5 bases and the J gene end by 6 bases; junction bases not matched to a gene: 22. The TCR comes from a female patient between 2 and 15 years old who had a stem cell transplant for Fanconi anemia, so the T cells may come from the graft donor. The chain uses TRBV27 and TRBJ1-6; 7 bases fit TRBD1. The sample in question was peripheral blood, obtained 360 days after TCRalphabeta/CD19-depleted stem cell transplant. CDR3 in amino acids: CASSLLGLWDRGGSNSPLHF. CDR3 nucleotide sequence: TGTGCCAGCAGTCTGTTGGGGCTCTGGGACAGAGGAGGGAGTAATTCACCCCTCCACTTT.